Sequencing of this TCR beta chain was carried out in a study of blood T cell repertoires in COVID-19. V was cut by 0 bases and J by 4 bases, with 16 bases left in between. The V gene's germline CDR1 is LNHNV and CDR2 YYDKDF (reference sequence). There are 16 residues in the CDR3. Sequencing was performed with immunoSEQ multiplex PCR; in TCRdb, only in-frame clones are kept and a portion is missing. The sample carries a few hundred thousand clones, 85% to 90% recorded once. This receptor was taken from a woman younger than 30 who had recovered from COVID-19. Sequenced material: PBMCs or T cells enriched from blood (not recorded which). The chain uses TRBV15 and TRBJ2-7, with D possibly being TRBD2 (7 bases). As DNA, the CDR3 is TGTGCCACCAGCAGAGAATCTTTGGGGGGGCGGTACGAGCAGTACTTC. Its protein product is CATSRESLGGRYEQYF.